This T cell receptor (beta chain) came from a study of shared clonotypes between healthy human individuals. The study drew all its donors from Caucasian adults living in Nashville, Tennessee. Genomic DNA from unsorted samples was obtained from around 100 million PBMCs (per sample). Libraries were prepared by immunoSEQ multiplex PCR; TCRdb keeps only in-frame clonotypes and omits some of them. The data contain around 500,000 clones, 79% of them singletons. V shed 3 bases and J shed 11 bases, with 20 bases lying between them. The CDR3 length is 15 residues. CDR1 is MDHEN, CDR2 SYDVKM, per germline. The chain is built from TRBV28 and TRBJ1-5, with D maybe TRBD1 (5 bases). The receptor was derived from a woman in her thirties or forties in good health. Some clones in this sample may be carry-over from other donors' samples. The sequencing sample was made of PBMCs. CDR3 region: CASSLSGLGGGSQHF. CDR3 in DNA: TGTGCCAGCAGTTTGAGCGGGCTCGGGGGGGGGTCCCAGCATTTT.